The next 26 T cell receptor beta chains were all read from a single sample in a study of Tregs in tolerant kidney transplant recipients. Repertoires were generated with immunoSEQ multiplex PCR, while TCRdb's copy carries only in-frame clones and drops some. The sample totals 20,000 to 30,000 clones. The nonmyeloablative bone marrow transplants came from related graft donors, with transient mixed chimerism. The sequencing here drew on CD4+ T cells from blood (PBMCs), taken 6 months after the transplant. All receptors come from a human patient who received a combined kidney and bone marrow transplant. Some T cells may have come from the graft donor.

Regarding this clone: The read halts 3 residues ahead of the CDR3 end, with the missing end drawn from the germline J gene. The V call is TRBV5-1, the J call TRBJ2-2, with a weak D call TRBD1 (5 bases). The V and J ends lost 2 bases and 5 bases respectively, with 16 bases between them. Germline V gene data show CDR1 as SGHRS and CDR2 as YFSETQ. The CDR3 has 16 residues. This CDR3 is CASSFGQGLSTGELFF. The covered CDR3 bases are TGCGCCAGCAGCTTCGGCCAGGGTCTATCAACCGGGGAG.

Regarding this clone: The CDR3 extends 3 residues past the end of the read, so its final part is completed from the germline J gene. The rearrangement joins TRBV20-1 to TRBJ2-3; perhaps TRBD2 as D (5 bases). The V and J ends lost 2 bases and 6 bases respectively, with 9 bases between them. Germline-derived CDR1 and CDR2 are DFQATT and SNEGSKA (reference sequence). The CDR3 runs 12 residues. CDR3 residues: CSARSGGDTQYF. The covered CDR3 bases are TGCAGTGCTAGAAGCGGAGGTGATACG.

For this clone: The read terminates 3 residues before the CDR3 end, so the remaining end is supplied by the germline J gene. This chain joins TRBV7-9 and TRBJ2-7; TRBD2 matches at 8 bases. The CDR3 sequence is 13 residues long. V lost 5 bases and J lost 2; bases outside the gene matches: 2. Germline loops: CDR1 SEHNR, CDR2 FQNEAQ (reference sequence). CDR3 DNA (partial): TGTGCCAGCAGCCGGGGGGGAACCTACGAG. This codes for CASSRGGTYE. The CDR3 as a whole reads CASSRGGTYEQYF.

Remarks on this clone: The read ends 3 residues before the CDR3 terminus; that terminus is restored from the germline J gene. J is TRBJ2-7 and V is TRBV7-6, with 8 bases aligning to TRBD1. Germline CDR1 is SGHVS and CDR2 is FNYEAQ. This CDR3 region has 13 residues. V was pared by 5 bases and J by 6 bases, with 6 bases of the junction left unmatched. The CDR3: CASSPGTGTEQYF. CDR3 DNA (partial): TGTGCCAGCAGCCCTGGGACAGGTACCGAG.

Points on this clone: The read is 3 residues too short to cover the CDR3 end, so that end is filled in from the germline J gene. J is TRBJ2-3 and V is TRBV5-4; maybe TRBD2 (5 bases). This CDR3 is built from 13 residues. In germline, CDR1 is SGHNT, CDR2 YYREEE (reference sequence). V dropped 2 bases and J dropped 5 bases, with 9 bases sitting between them. CDR3 amino acids: CASSFRGQDTQYF. CDR3 bases read: TGTGCCAGCAGCTTCCGGGGTCAAGATACG.

By frequency, this clone registers large. The CDR3 end lies 3 residues beyond the end of the read and is filled in from the germline J gene. The J gene is TRBJ2-1, the V gene TRBV10-3; 7 bases line up with TRBD1. The CDR3 length is 13 residues. Germline V gene sequence: CDR1 ENHRY, CDR2 SYGVKD. J lost 8 bases, V lost 1 base, and 2 bases had no gene match. CDR3 in amino acids: CAISEYRGDEQFF. CDR3 bases read: TGTGCCATCAGTGAGTACAGGGGTGATGAG.

As regards this clone: The observed sequence ends 3 residues before the CDR3 terminus, with the missing tail filled in from the germline J gene. The V gene is TRBV7-6, the J gene TRBJ1-5; possible D gene TRBD1, 5 bases. V lost 3 bases and J 5 bases, leaving 11 bases between the germline ends. The germline V gene encodes CDR1 SGHVS and CDR2 FNYEAQ. The CDR3 sequence is 14 residues long. CDR3 DNA, as far as it was read: TGTGCCAGCAGCTTTCGAGACAGACATCAGCCC. Its protein is CASSFRDRHQP. The entire CDR3 protein is CASSFRDRHQPQHF.

In the case of this clone: The CDR3 is cut off 3 residues early in the read; its end comes from the germline J gene. The genes are TRBV5-4 and TRBJ2-2, with D perhaps TRBD1 or TRBD2 (6 bases each). Trimming took 2 bases from V and 7 from J, leaving 12 bases between them. The CDR3 covers 14 residues. The germline CDR1 and CDR2 sequences are SGHNT and YYREEE (reference sequence). CDR3 DNA (partial): TGTGCCAGCAGCTTATTAGGGGGAGGCGGGGAG. It yields the protein CASSLLGGGGE. The complete CDR3 reads CASSLLGGGGELFF.

Turning to this clone: The read stops 3 residues short of the end of the CDR3; the missing end is completed from the germline J gene. V is TRBV6-2 or TRBV6-3 and J is TRBJ2-2, with TRBD1 matching over 7 bases. V dropped 6 bases and J dropped 2; count of bases not matched to a gene: 3. This CDR3 has 14 amino acids. In germline, CDR1 is MNHEY, CDR2 SVGEGT. This CDR3 is CASRRDRNTGELFF. The part of the CDR3 DNA that was read is TGTGCCAGCAGACGGGACAGAAACACCGGGGAG.

Comment on this clone: The read is 3 residues too short to cover the CDR3 end, so that end is filled in from the germline J gene. The V call is TRBV12-3 or TRBV12-4, the J call TRBJ2-3; D ambiguous. Trimming cost V 4 bases and J 2 bases, with 13 bases left between them. The CDR3 covers 15 residues. The covered CDR3 bases are TGTGCCAGCAGTTCTGACAAGCTCCCCACAGATACG. Translation gives CASSSDKLPTDT. The entire CDR3 is CASSSDKLPTDTQYF.

Points on this clone: The missing CDR3 end, 3 residues past where the read stops, is filled in from the germline J gene. This chain joins TRBV18 and TRBJ1-3, with D maybe TRBD1 (6 bases). The CDR3 is 16 amino acids. V was trimmed by 2 bases and J by 0 bases, leaving 11 bases between them. Germline loops: CDR1 KGHSH, CDR2 LQKENI. CDR3 region: CASSPLAGVSGNTIYF. The CDR3 DNA, read in part, is TGTGCCAGCTCACCATTGGCAGGGGTCTCTGGAAACACC.

As regards this clone: The read halts 3 residues ahead of the CDR3 end, with the missing end drawn from the germline J gene. The chain recombines TRBV2 with TRBJ1-3, with D possibly TRBD1 on 6 matching bases. This CDR3 comprises 15 residues. The V gene's germline CDR1 is SNHLY and CDR2 FYNNEI. Deletions cut 6 bases from V and 3 bases from J, with 15 bases between. CDR3 sequence: CASRATGLGGNTIYF. The CDR3 bases that were read are TGTGCCAGCAGGGCGACAGGTCTAGGTGGAAACACC.

In regard to this clone: The read comes to an end 3 residues before the CDR3 does, leaving the germline J gene to fill in the end. This chain joins TRBV5-4 and TRBJ2-7, with D hard to call. Trimming left V 5 bases short and J 4 bases short, with 13 bases between. CDR1 and CDR2 from the germline V gene are SGHNT and YYREEE (reference sequence). The CDR3 extends over 13 amino acids. The CDR3 protein is CASRPADSYEQYF. CDR3 bases read: TGTGCCAGCAGACCCGCGGATTCTTACGAG.

As concerns this clone: The missing CDR3 end, 3 residues past where the read stops, is filled in from the germline J gene. The rearrangement joins TRBV7-9 to TRBJ1-1, with 7 bases matching TRBD1. The ends lost 7 bases at V and 0 bases at J; junction bases unmatched: 8. Looked up from germline, CDR1 is SEHNR and CDR2 is FQNEAQ (reference sequence). The CDR3 runs to 15 residues. This chain's CDR3 is CASIYRGYLNTEAFF. The DNA read from the CDR3 is TGTGCCAGCATCTACAGGGGTTACCTGAACACTGAA. Using reference TRBV7-9 and TRBJ1-1 for the parts outside the CDR3, the full variable domain is DTGVSQNPRHKITKRGQNVTFRCDPISEHNRLYWYRQTLGQGPEFLTYFQNEAQLEKSRLLSDRFSAERPKGSFSTLEIQRTEQGDSAMYLCASIYRGYLNTEAFFGQGTRLTVV.

Details on this clone: The read falls 3 residues short of the CDR3 end, and the missing part is taken from the germline J gene. This rearrangement joins TRBV6-2 or TRBV6-3 to TRBJ2-1, with D possibly TRBD2 on 5 matching bases. V gave up 5 bases and J gave up 3 bases, with 14 bases separating them. Germline V CDR1 and CDR2: MNHEY, SVGEGT. The CDR3 runs 15 residues. The sequenced part of the CDR3 DNA is TGTGCCAGCAGTGCAACTAGGGCGAACTACAATGAG. This translates into CASSATRANYNE. In full, the CDR3 reads CASSATRANYNEQFF.

CDR3 DNA (partial): TGTGCCAGCTCAATACGGCGGTACGCAGATACG. It yields the protein CASSIRRYADT. The whole CDR3 sequence is CASSIRRYADTQYF. The chain employs TRBV18 and TRBJ2-3, with D unclear. The read finishes 3 residues shy of the CDR3 end, and the germline J gene is used to complete it. The ends were cut back, 5 bases at V and 4 bases at J, with 13 bases in the middle. This CDR3 is 14 amino acids long. The germline gives CDR1 KGHSH, CDR2 LQKENI.

Regarding this clone: The read terminates 3 residues ahead of where the CDR3 ends, so the germline J gene completes it. The V gene is TRBV18, the J gene TRBJ1-4; D is possibly TRBD1 (5 bases). Germline lookup yields CDR1 KGHSH and CDR2 LQKENI. V was trimmed by 4 bases and J by 4 bases, leaving 7 bases between them. The CDR3 covers 13 residues. CDR3 bases read: TGTGCCAGCTCACAGGGGATTAATGAAAAA. Amino acid sequence: CASSQGINEK. The whole CDR3 sequence is CASSQGINEKLFF.

A remark on this clone: The read falls 3 residues short of the CDR3 end, and the missing part is taken from the germline J gene. The chain employs TRBV7-8 and TRBJ1-2; possibly TRBD1 for D (6 bases). The germline V gene encodes CDR1 SGHVS and CDR2 FQNEAQ. Trimming removed 0 bases from V and 4 bases from J, with 6 bases in between. The CDR3 has 13 residues. The CDR3 loop is CASSLAGGYGYTF. The part of the CDR3 DNA that was read is TGTGCCAGCAGCTTAGCAGGGGGCTATGGC.

The CDR3 loop reads CSARGDSRRNDEQYF. The DNA read from the CDR3 is TGCAGTGCTAGAGGGGACTCCCGTCGAAACGACGAG. The chain recombines TRBV20-1 with TRBJ2-7; a weak D match, TRBD2 (6 bases). The observed sequence ends 3 residues before the CDR3 terminus, with the missing tail filled in from the germline J gene. In germline, CDR1 is DFQATT, CDR2 SNEGSKA (reference sequence). This CDR3 has 15 amino acids. Trimming left V 1 base short and J 5 bases short, with 18 bases between.

On this clone: The read comes to an end 3 residues before the CDR3 does, leaving the germline J gene to fill in the end. V is TRBV7-9 and J is TRBJ1-2; 8 bases align to TRBD1. This CDR3 is 14 amino acids long. Unmatched junction bases numbered 8, after V lost 7 bases and J lost 4 bases. In germline, CDR1 is SEHNR, CDR2 FQNEAQ (reference sequence). The CDR3 region is CASTQPGGGYGYTF. Incomplete CDR3 DNA: TGTGCCAGCACCCAGCCAGGGGGCGGCTATGGC.

Remarks on this clone: The read ends 3 residues early relative to the CDR3; the germline J gene fills the gap. The genes are TRBV7-2 and TRBJ1-2, with TRBD1 matching 12 bases. CDR3 length equals 15 residues. Germline V gene sequence: CDR1 SGHTA, CDR2 FQGNSA. The CDR3: CASSFSGTGGIGYTF. Incomplete CDR3 DNA: TGTGCCAGCAGCTTCTCCGGGACAGGGGGCATTGGG.

A note on this clone: The read gets to within 3 residues of the CDR3 end, and the germline J gene fills in the rest. This rearrangement joins TRBV10-2 to TRBJ1-1; 9 bases are a match to TRBD1. Germline V gene lookup returns CDR1 WSHSY and CDR2 SAAADI. This CDR3 has 14 amino acids. With V trimmed by 3 bases and J by 6 bases, 5 bases remained unmatched. The sequenced CDR3 bases are TGCGCCAGCAGTGATCCGGGACAGGGACCTGAA. Encoded protein: CASSDPGQGPE. The whole CDR3 reads CASSDPGQGPEAFF.

On this clone itself: The read stops 3 residues short of the end of the CDR3; the missing end is completed from the germline J gene. The genes are TRBV4-1 and TRBJ2-7, with TRBD2 identical over 7 bases. Germline CDR1 MGHRA, CDR2 YSYEKL. The CDR3 loop spans 16 amino acids. J lost 3 bases, V lost 0 bases, and 8 bases had no gene match. CDR3 sequence reads: CASSQDGGTTYYEQYF. CDR3 DNA (partial): TGCGCCAGCAGCCAAGACGGAGGGACTACCTACTACGAG.

Regarding this clone: The CDR3 is cut off 3 residues early in the read; its end comes from the germline J gene. The V gene is TRBV30, the J gene TRBJ1-2, with D unclear. This CDR3 comprises 15 residues. Germline assignment: CDR1 GTSNPN and CDR2 SVGIG (reference sequence). V shed 0 bases and J shed 4 bases, with 15 bases lying between them. The sequenced part of the CDR3 DNA is TGTGCCTGGAGTGTAGCTGGAGCGGTTGTCTATGGC. As protein: CAWSVAGAVVYG. The whole CDR3 protein reads CAWSVAGAVVYGYTF.

As concerns this clone: The observed sequence ends 3 residues before the CDR3 terminus, with the missing tail filled in from the germline J gene. The chain couples TRBV5-5 to TRBJ2-7; 9 bases map to TRBD1. The CDR3 runs to 15 residues. The junction had 10 bases not matched to a gene; V was cut back by 5 bases and J by 4 bases. CDR1 and CDR2 from the germline V gene are SGHKS and YYEKEE (reference sequence). The sequenced part of the CDR3 DNA is TGTGCCAGCAGAACGGGACAGGGAAGGAATTACGAG. Amino acids: CASRTGQGRNYE. The CDR3 in its entirety is CASRTGQGRNYEQYF.

Concerning this clone: The observed sequence ends 3 residues before the CDR3 terminus, with the missing tail filled in from the germline J gene. The genes are TRBV11-2 and TRBJ2-3; D unresolved. This CDR3 has 14 residues. The germline V gene encodes CDR1 SGHAT and CDR2 FQNNGV. The V end was cut by 2 bases, the J end by 0 bases, with 6 bases between. Incomplete CDR3 DNA: TGTGCCAGCAGCTTAAGGCCTAGCACAGATACG. This gives the protein CASSLRPSTDT. The whole CDR3 region reads CASSLRPSTDTQYF.